This T cell receptor (beta chain) comes out of a study of beta chain features in type 1 diabetes. Study-level information: Patient and healthy donor groups were alike in age, gender and cell yields.

cDNA synthesis used the whole RNA isolate, giving expressed TCRB sequences. Only in-frame clones appear in the TCRdb table, and some are missing; sequencing was by immunoSEQ multiplex PCR. The sample includes under 900,000 clones, roughly 15% of them seen just once. Whole-study findings and limits: With patients and controls alike, PCR might favor shorter templates to an equal degree. TCRB CDR3s from Type 1 diabetes patients were moderately but significantly shorter in all four CD4+ subsets.

Only a few counts were recorded for this clone. Its specificity is not known. Germline assignment: CDR1 MNHNY and CDR2 SVGAGI (reference sequence). The V end was cut by 8 bases, the J end by 7 bases, with 20 bases between. The CDR3 is 15 residues long. The chain joins TRBV6-6 to TRBJ2-2; D is uncertain. The sequencing input was naive CD4+ T cells from blood. This TCR was recovered from a woman aged 18-29 years in good health. The CDR3 DNA reads as TGTGCCAGCCGACGTCGGGCCGCGGAGCACGGGGAGCTGTTTTTT. Protein: CASRRRAAEHGELFF.